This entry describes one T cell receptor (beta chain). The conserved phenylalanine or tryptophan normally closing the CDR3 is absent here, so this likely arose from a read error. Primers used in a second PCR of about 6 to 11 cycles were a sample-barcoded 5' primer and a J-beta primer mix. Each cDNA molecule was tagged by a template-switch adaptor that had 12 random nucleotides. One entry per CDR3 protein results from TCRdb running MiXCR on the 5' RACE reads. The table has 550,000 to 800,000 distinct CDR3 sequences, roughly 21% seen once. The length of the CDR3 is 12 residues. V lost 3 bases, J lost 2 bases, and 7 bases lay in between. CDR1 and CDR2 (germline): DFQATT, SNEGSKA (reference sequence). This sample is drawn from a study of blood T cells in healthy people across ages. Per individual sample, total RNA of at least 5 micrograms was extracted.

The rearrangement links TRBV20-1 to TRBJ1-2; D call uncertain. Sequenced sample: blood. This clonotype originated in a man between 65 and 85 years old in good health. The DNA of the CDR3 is TGCAGTGCTAGGGCCGAAAACTATGGCTACACCCTC. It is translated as CSARAENYGYTL.